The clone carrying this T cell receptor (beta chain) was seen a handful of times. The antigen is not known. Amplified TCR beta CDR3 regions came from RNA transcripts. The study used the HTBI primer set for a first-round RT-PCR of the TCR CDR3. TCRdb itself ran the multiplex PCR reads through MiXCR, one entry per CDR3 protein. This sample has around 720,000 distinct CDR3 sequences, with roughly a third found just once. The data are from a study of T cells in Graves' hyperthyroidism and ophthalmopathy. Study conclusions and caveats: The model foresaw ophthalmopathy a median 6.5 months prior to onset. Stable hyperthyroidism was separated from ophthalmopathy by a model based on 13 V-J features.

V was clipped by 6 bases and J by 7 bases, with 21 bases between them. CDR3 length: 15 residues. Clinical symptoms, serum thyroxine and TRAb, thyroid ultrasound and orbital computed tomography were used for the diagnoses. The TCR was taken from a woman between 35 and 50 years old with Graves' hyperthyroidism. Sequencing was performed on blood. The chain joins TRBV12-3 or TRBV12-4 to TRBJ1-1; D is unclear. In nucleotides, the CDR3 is TGTGCCAGCAGGTCCGGGTTGAGAGGAGTTGGTGAAGCTTTCTTT. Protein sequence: CASRSGLRGVGEAFF.